This T cell receptor (beta chain) derives from a study of CD4 T cells in relation to SARS-CoV-2 and coronaviruses. Study-wide background: PBMCs were cultured with antigen for about eleven days before TCR beta sequencing.

Concerning this clone itself: Its antigen is not known.

Naive or memory CD4+ cells were cultured 1:1 with T cell-depleted PBMCs plus CEF. CDR3 length equals 16 residues. Germline CDR1 reads LNHDA; CDR2 reads SQIVND (reference sequence). The V end lost 3 bases, the J end lost 0 bases, and 12 bases lay between the germline ends. CEF-cultured naive and memory CD4+ T cell DNA got survey-level sequencing. Using immunoSEQ multiplex PCR, the repertoire was profiled, and TCRdb retains in-frame clones only, with some absent. The sample lists around 45,000 clones, approximately 80% occurring once. General observations from the study: Pre-pandemic and post-infection samples never came from the same donor.

The sequence came from an adult with COVID-19. The chain has TRBV19 and TRBJ1-3; TRBD1 is a possible D gene (5 bases). The specimen sequenced was naive CD4+ T cells from PBMCs, cultured in vitro. Regarding subset: naive CD4+ T cells isolated by negative enrichment. This chain's CDR3 is CASSISGATSGNTIYF. In DNA form, the CDR3 reads TGTGCCAGTAGTATTTCCGGGGCCACCTCTGGAAACACCATATATTTT. Filled out from reference TRBV19 and TRBJ1-3, the complete variable domain reads DGGITQSPKYLFRKEGQNVTLSCEQNLNHDAMYWYRQDPGQGLRLIYYSQIVNDFQKGDIAEGYSVSREKKESFPLTVTSAQKNPTAFYLCASSISGATSGNTIYFGEGSWLTVV.